This T cell receptor beta chain was recovered during a study of CD8 T cells in ankylosing spondylitis. Looked up from germline, CDR1 is ENHRY and CDR2 is SYGVKD. V was trimmed by 0 bases and J by 4 bases, leaving 16 bases between them. The CDR3 has 17 amino acids. Study-level points and caveats: Disease-linked clones reportedly showed significant enrichment in matched ankylosing spondylitis synovial fluid. A TCR beta motif of about eight highly homologous variants appeared characteristic of ankylosing spondylitis blood.

Comments on this clonotype: Its cognate antigen is unknown.

TCRdb used MiXCR to reprocess the 5' RACE reads, holding one entry per CDR3 protein. The data show around 340,000 distinct CDR3 sequences, roughly 14% seen once. The sample consisted of blood, either unsorted or a sorted T cell fraction (not recorded which). This TCR came from a male donor with ankylosing spondylitis or in good health (not recorded which). J is TRBJ2-1 and V is TRBV10-3; D is uncertain. For the CDR3, the DNA is TGTGCCATCAGTGAGTCGAGCCGCCACCCTTCATACAATGAGCAGTTCTTC. Translated, it gives CAISESSRHPSYNEQFF.